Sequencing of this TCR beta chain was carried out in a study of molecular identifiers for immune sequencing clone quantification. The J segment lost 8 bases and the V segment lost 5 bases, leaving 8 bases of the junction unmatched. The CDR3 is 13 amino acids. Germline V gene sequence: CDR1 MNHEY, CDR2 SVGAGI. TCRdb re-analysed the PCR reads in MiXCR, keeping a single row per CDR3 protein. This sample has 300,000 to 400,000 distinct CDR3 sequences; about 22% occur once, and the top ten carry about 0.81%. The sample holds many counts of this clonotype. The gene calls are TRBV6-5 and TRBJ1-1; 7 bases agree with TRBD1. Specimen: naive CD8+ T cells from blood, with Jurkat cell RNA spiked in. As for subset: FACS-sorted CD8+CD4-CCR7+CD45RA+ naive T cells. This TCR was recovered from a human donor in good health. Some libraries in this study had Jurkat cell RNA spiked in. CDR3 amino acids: CASSHLGQSEAFF. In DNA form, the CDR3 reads TGTGCCAGCAGTCACCTGGGACAGTCAGAAGCTTTCTTT.